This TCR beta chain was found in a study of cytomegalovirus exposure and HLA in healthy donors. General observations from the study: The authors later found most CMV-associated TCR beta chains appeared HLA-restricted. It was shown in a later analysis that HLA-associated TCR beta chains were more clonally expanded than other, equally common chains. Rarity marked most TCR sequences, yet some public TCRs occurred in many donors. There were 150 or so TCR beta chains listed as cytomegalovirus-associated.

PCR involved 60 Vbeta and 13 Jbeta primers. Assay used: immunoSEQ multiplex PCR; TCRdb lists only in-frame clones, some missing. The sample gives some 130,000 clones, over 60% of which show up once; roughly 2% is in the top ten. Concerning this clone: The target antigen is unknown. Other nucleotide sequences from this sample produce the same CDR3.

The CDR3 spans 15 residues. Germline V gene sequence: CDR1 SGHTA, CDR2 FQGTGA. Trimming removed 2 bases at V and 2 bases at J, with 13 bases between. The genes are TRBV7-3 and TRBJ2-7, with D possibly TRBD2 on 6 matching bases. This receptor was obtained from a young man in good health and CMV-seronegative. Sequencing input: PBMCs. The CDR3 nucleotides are TGTGCCAGCAGCTTAGCTGGGGGGACTCCCTACGAGCAGTACTTC. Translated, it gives CASSLAGGTPYEQYF.